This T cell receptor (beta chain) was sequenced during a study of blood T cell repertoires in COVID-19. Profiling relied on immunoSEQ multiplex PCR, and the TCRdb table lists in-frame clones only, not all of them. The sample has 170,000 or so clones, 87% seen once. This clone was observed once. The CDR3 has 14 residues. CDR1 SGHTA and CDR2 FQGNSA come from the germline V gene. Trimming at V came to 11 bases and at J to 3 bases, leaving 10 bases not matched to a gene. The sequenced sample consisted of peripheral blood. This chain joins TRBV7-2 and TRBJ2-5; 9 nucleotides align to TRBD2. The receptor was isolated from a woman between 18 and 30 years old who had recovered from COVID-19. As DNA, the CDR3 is TGTGCCGGAGGGAGGAGCGGGGGGAAAGAGACCCAGTACTTC. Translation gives CAGGRSGGKETQYF. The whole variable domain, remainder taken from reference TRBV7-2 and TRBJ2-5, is GAGVSQSPSNKVTEKGKDVELRCDPISGHTALYWYRQSLGQGLEFLIYFQGNSAPDKSGLPSDRFSAERTGGSVSTLTIQRTQQEDSAVYLCAGGRSGGKETQYFGPGTRLLVL.